Listed here are 22 T cell receptor beta chains from one sample, sequenced in a study of beta chain features in type 1 diabetes. No antigen has been identified for these receptors. General study findings and limits: Significant though moderate, a shortening of TCRB CDR3s appeared in all four CD4+ subsets of Type 1 diabetes patients.

Isolated RNA was reverse transcribed in full, so expressed TCRB transcripts were sequenced. Sequenced by immunoSEQ multiplex PCR; TCRdb stores in-frame clones only, minus some. The data show 600,000 to 750,000 clones, with around 12% seen just once and roughly 0.11% held by the top ten. Input material: naive CD4+ T cells from blood. The receptor set was obtained from a man aged 30-40 years with type 1 diabetes.

This clone has just a few counts. J is TRBJ2-7 and V is TRBV7-9; D unclear. With 7 bases removed from V and 1 base from J, the gap between germline ends came to 11 bases. This CDR3 is built from 13 residues. Germline CDR1 and CDR2: SEHNR and FQNEAQ (reference sequence). CDR3 nucleotides: TGTGCCAGCATGGTGTACGGATCCTACGAGCAGTACTTC. Protein: CASMVYGSYEQYF.

The chain employs TRBV4-3 and TRBJ2-1; 11 positions match TRBD1. The V segment lost 3 bases and the J segment 6 bases; nucleotides outside the gene matches: 7. The CDR3 covers 16 residues. Germline V gene sequence: CDR1 LGHNA, CDR2 YSLEER. The CDR3 is CASSQLTGTGGNEQFF. The CDR3 DNA reads TGCGCCAGCAGCCAGCTAACCGGGACAGGGGGCAATGAGCAGTTCTTC.

This clone was counted once. The J gene is TRBJ1-2, the V gene TRBV27; 8 nucleotides agree with TRBD1. Germline-derived CDR1 and CDR2 are MNHEY and SMNVEV (reference sequence). This CDR3 is built from 15 residues. J gave up 2 bases and V 5 bases, and 7 bases lay outside the gene matches. CDR3 amino acids: CASSVRQGWNYGYTF. As DNA, the CDR3 is TGTGCCAGCAGTGTCAGACAGGGGTGGAACTATGGCTACACCTTC.

This clone was observed a handful of times. J is TRBJ1-2 and V is TRBV18; tentative D call: TRBD1 (5 bases). V was pared by 4 bases and J by 5 bases, with 23 bases between. The germline CDR1 and CDR2 sequences are KGHSH and LQKENI. The CDR3 extends over 17 amino acids. The CDR3 spells CASSQNRDAGGDYGYTF. The CDR3 nucleotides are TGTGCCAGCTCACAGAACCGGGACGCCGGAGGCGATTATGGCTACACCTTC.

The chain is built from TRBV21-1 and TRBJ1-2; the D call TRBD1 from the table was never checked on the DNA. TRBV21-1 is labeled a pseudogene. The length of the CDR3 is 15 residues. The CDR3 region is CATLSRDRPRYGYTF. CDR3 DNA sequence: TGTGCCACCCTATCCCGGGACAGGCCGAGATATGGCTACACCTTC.

This clone showed up just a few times. The same CDR3 can be traced to other DNA sequences in this sample. J is TRBJ1-4 and V is TRBV29-1; perhaps TRBD1 as D (6 bases). Between the trimmed V and J ends, which lost 4 bases and 5 bases, there was a span of 8 bases. The CDR3 runs to 12 residues. Germline-derived CDR1 and CDR2 are SQVTM and ANQGSEA. CDR3 residues: CSVGRGNEKLFF. The DNA for the CDR3 is TGCAGCGTTGGGAGGGGGAATGAAAAACTGTTTTTT.

This clone was picked up a small number of times. This chain's CDR3 is CASSDSGTQTLNYGYTF. CDR3 DNA: TGTGCCAGCAGTGATTCGGGGACTCAGACCCTAAACTATGGCTACACCTTC. J is TRBJ1-2 and V is TRBV2; D may be TRBD1 (5 bases). Germline assignment: CDR1 SNHLY and CDR2 FYNNEI. The V gene lost 3 bases and the J gene lost 2 bases, with 19 bases spanning the gap. The length of the CDR3 is 17 residues.

This clone was seen a handful of times. The gene calls are TRBV19 and TRBJ2-1; D uncertain. Germline V gene data show CDR1 as LNHDA and CDR2 as SQIVND (reference sequence). CDR3 size: 11 residues. Trimming took 9 bases from V and 5 from J, leaving 8 bases between them. The CDR3 loop is CASRTHNEQFF. CDR3 nucleotides: TGTGCCAGCCGGACCCACAATGAGCAGTTCTTC.

This clone was counted only a few times. The chain carries TRBV27 and TRBJ2-5; 8 nucleotides align to TRBD2. This CDR3 is built from 13 residues. Germline assignment: CDR1 MNHEY and CDR2 SMNVEV (reference sequence). Trimming took 4 bases from V and 4 from J; bases not matched to a gene: 2. CDR3 coding DNA: TGTGCCAGCAGTTGGACTAGCTTAGAGACCCAGTACTTC. Encoded protein: CASSWTSLETQYF.

There are a few counts of this clone. The chain carries TRBV29-1 and TRBJ1-2, with D unresolved. The CDR3 loop spans 12 amino acids. CDR1 SQVTM and CDR2 ANQGSEA come from the germline V gene. Between the trimmed V and J ends, which lost 4 bases and 4 bases, there was a span of 10 bases. CDR3 DNA: TGCAGCGTTGGGCCGCCTCCCTATGGCTACACCTTC. Its translation is CSVGPPPYGYTF.

This clone came up a few times. The CDR3 spells CASSPEGTNYEQYF. CDR3 sequence (DNA): TGCGCCAGCAGCCCGGAGGGGACCAATTACGAGCAGTACTTC. The rearrangement links TRBV5-1 to TRBJ2-7; maybe TRBD2 (6 bases). This CDR3 is 14 amino acids long. CDR1 and CDR2 from the germline V gene are SGHRS and YFSETQ. V lost 4 bases and J 4 bases, leaving 15 bases between the germline ends.

This clone appeared a few times. The V gene is TRBV18, the J gene TRBJ1-4; 9 positions match TRBD1. CDR1 and CDR2 (germline): KGHSH, LQKENI. The CDR3 spans 17 residues. With 6 bases clipped from V and 7 bases from J, the junction kept 15 bases outside the gene matches. The CDR3, as DNA: TGTGCCAGCTCCCTGAGGGGACAGGGAGAGTGGGCTGAAAAACTGTTTTTT. This encodes CASSLRGQGEWAEKLFF.

The chain is built from TRBV6-5 and TRBJ2-2; no definite D call. The CDR3 consists of 13 residues. CDR1 and CDR2 (germline): MNHEY, SVGAGI. V lost 2 bases and J 5 bases, leaving 6 bases between the germline ends. The CDR3 here is CASSYRRTGELFF. CDR3 DNA sequence: TGTGCCAGCAGTTACAGGCGTACCGGGGAGCTGTTTTTT.

This clone has just a few counts. The V and J genes are TRBV19 and TRBJ1-3; possible D gene TRBD1, 6 bases. CDR3 length: 15 amino acids. Looked up from germline, CDR1 is LNHDA and CDR2 is SQIVND (reference sequence). V was clipped by 7 bases and J by 4 bases, with 17 bases between them. Here the CDR3 DNA reads TGTGCCAGTATCGCCGACAGGAATCCAGGAAACACCATATATTTT. It codes for CASIADRNPGNTIYF. The full variable domain, rest sourced from reference TRBV19 and TRBJ1-3, is DGGITQSPKYLFRKEGQNVTLSCEQNLNHDAMYWYRQDPGQGLRLIYYSQIVNDFQKGDIAEGYSVSREKKESFPLTVTSAQKNPTAFYLCASIADRNPGNTIYFGEGSWLTVV.

A word on this clone: Other nucleotide sequences from this sample produce the same CDR3. V and J are TRBV5-4 and TRBJ1-3, with a weak D call TRBD1 (5 bases). Trimming removed 0 bases at V and 1 base at J, with 8 bases between. The germline V gene has CDR1 SGHNT and CDR2 YYREEE (reference sequence). The CDR3 sequence is 15 residues long. The chain's CDR3 is CASSLGQTSGNTIYF. The CDR3 DNA follows: TGTGCCAGCAGCTTGGGACAGACATCTGGAAACACCATATATTTT.

This clone was seen a handful of times. The genes are TRBV10-3 and TRBJ2-1; no clear D gene. CDR1 is ENHRY and CDR2 is SYGVKD in the germline V gene. Trimming shortened V by 3 bases and J by 7 bases, and 13 bases separated the two germline ends. The CDR3 spans 14 residues. CDR3 sequence: CAISDKERPNEQFF. CDR3 sequence (DNA): TGTGCCATCAGTGATAAGGAACGGCCAAATGAGCAGTTCTTC.

The table lists this clone with a few counts. The CDR3 DNA is TGTGCCAGCAGCCAGGACGGGAATCAGCCCCAGCATTTT. This codes for CASSQDGNQPQHF. The J gene is TRBJ1-5, the V gene TRBV7-2; D uncertain. This CDR3 region has 13 residues. The germline V gene encodes CDR1 SGHTA and CDR2 FQGNSA. Trimming took off 5 bases at V and 4 bases at J, with 9 bases between the two ends.

This clone was counted between two and nine times. The V and J genes are TRBV30 and TRBJ2-1, with 9 bases aligning to TRBD1. The ends lost 3 bases at V and 9 bases at J; junction bases unmatched: 6. The CDR3 sequence is 13 residues long. Germline V gene sequence: CDR1 GTSNPN, CDR2 SVGIG (reference sequence). The CDR3 protein is CAWRGQGIGEQFF. The CDR3, as DNA: TGTGCCTGGAGGGGACAGGGTATAGGTGAGCAGTTCTTC.

The chain couples TRBV7-2 to TRBJ1-6; TRBD1 is a possible D gene (6 bases). Deletions cut 3 bases from V and 9 bases from J, with 18 bases between. This CDR3 is built from 16 residues. Germline CDR1 SGHTA, CDR2 FQGNSA. DNA of the CDR3: TGTGCCAGCAGCTTCGCAAACAGGGCTGGAGCTTCACCCCTCCACTTT. Amino acids: CASSFANRAGASPLHF.

This clone showed up just a few times. The rearrangement uses TRBV5-1 and TRBJ2-7, with 8 bases aligning to TRBD2. The CDR3 is 14 residues long. CDR1 is SGHRS and CDR2 is YFSETQ in the germline V gene. Germline trimming cut 5 bases from V and 6 bases from J; bases unmatched to any gene: 10. CDR3 amino acids: CASSFSGEKSEQYF. CDR3 DNA sequence: TGCGCCAGCAGTTTTAGCGGGGAAAAGAGCGAGCAGTACTTC.

V is TRBV11-2 and J is TRBJ2-1, with 7 bases matching TRBD2. The CDR3 extends over 15 amino acids. Germline CDR1 SGHAT, CDR2 FQNNGV. The J segment lost 1 base and the V segment lost 6 bases, leaving 6 bases of the junction unmatched. DNA of the CDR3: TGTGCCAGCAGTCCCCCCGGGGGGTCCTACAATGAGCAGTTCTTC. This translates into CASSPPGGSYNEQFF.

This clone was recorded a few times. V is TRBV4-3 and J is TRBJ2-3; D is unclear. Trimming took off 0 bases at V and 6 bases at J, with 16 bases between the two ends. This CDR3 contains 16 residues. Per germline, CDR1 LGHNA and CDR2 YSLEER. CDR3 region: CASSQDHHTLMDTQYF. DNA of the CDR3: TGCGCCAGCAGCCAAGATCACCACACATTGATGGATACGCAGTATTTT.